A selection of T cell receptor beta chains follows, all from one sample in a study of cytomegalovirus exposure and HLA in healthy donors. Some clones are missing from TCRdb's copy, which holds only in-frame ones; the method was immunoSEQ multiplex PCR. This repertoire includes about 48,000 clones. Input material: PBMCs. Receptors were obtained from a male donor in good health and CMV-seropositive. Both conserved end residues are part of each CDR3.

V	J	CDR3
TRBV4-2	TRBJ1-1	CASSQRTGETTEAFF
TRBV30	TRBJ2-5	CAWTGQGPGEQYF
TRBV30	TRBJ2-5	CAWSVGVGLWETQYF
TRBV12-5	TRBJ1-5	CASGKPTGGNYQPQHF
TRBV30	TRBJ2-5	CAWSVLKTGETQYF
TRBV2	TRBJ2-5	CASSIPRTSGDLYQETQYF
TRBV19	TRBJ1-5	CASSEALLQPQHF
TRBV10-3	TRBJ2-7	CAISEREGGDSYEQYF
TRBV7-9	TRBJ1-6	CASSLAGTGAYSPLHF
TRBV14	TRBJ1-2	CASSQSGQGHGYTF
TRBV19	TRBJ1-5	CASSSPGYRQPQHF
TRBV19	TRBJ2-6	CASSPRTGLPGANVLTF
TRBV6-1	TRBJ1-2	CASSSRDTANYGYTF
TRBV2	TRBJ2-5	CASSEELAGAVYQETQYF
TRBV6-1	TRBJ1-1	CASSEYRVDTEAFF
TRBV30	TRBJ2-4	CAWSGQGFLYF
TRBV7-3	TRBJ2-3	CASSLGTGSTDTQYF
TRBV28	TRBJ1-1	CASSLSSEGAKAFF
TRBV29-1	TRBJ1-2	CSVEGTEGSNYGYTF
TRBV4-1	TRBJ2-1	CASSRLTSGSYNEQFF
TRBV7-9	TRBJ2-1	CASSRTPVSYNEQFF
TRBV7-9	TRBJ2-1	CASSPGTGGYEQFF
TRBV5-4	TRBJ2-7	CASSLGAGQNEQYF
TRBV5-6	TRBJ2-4	CASSLEGGDIQYF
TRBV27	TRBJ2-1	CASHLAGQGSEQFF
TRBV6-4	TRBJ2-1	CASSPGTSGYNEQFF
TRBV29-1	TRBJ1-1	CSVGGSRGTEAFF
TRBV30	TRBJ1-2	CAYVVGLYYGYTF
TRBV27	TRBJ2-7	CASSLPPGTGSSYEQYF
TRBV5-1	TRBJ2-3	CASSLGASGGTTDTQYF
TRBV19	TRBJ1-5	CASSARTDYSNQPQHF
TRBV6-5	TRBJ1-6	CASSLTGQGSPLHF
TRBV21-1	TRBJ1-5	CASSNLAGDQHF
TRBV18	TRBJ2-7	CASSPEQTYEQYF
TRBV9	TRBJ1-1	CASSVGDRNTEAFF
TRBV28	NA	CASSPVGPGGNEQYF